This T cell receptor beta chain is from a study of blood T cell repertoires in COVID-19. Many counts were recorded for this clone. The table came from immunoSEQ multiplex PCR; TCRdb's copy has only in-frame clones and leaves some out. The sample has hundreds of thousands of clones, about 90% seen once. The V end was cut by 4 bases, the J end by 6 bases, with 15 bases between. The CDR3 covers 15 residues. CDR1 and CDR2 (germline): LGHDT, YNNKEL (reference sequence). This chain connects TRBV3-1 (or the pseudogene TRBV3-2) to TRBJ1-4, with D maybe TRBD1 (6 bases). The sequence was collected from a woman younger than 45 who had recovered from COVID-19. Material: PBMCs or T cells enriched from blood (not recorded which). CDR3 sequence: CASSLAGAVDEKLFF. In DNA form, the CDR3 reads TGTGCCAGCAGCCTAGCAGGGGCGGTTGATGAAAAACTGTTTTTT.